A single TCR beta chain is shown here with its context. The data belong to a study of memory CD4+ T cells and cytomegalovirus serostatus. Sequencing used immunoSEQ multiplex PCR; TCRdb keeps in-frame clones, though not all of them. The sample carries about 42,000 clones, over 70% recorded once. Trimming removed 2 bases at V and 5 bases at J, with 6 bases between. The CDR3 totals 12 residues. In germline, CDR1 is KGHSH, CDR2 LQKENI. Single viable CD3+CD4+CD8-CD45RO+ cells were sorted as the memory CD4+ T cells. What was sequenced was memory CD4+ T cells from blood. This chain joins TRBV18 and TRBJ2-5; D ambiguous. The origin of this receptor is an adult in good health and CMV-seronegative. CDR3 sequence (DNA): TGTGCCAGCTCACCAGTCGGGGAGACCCAGTACTTC. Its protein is CASSPVGETQYF.